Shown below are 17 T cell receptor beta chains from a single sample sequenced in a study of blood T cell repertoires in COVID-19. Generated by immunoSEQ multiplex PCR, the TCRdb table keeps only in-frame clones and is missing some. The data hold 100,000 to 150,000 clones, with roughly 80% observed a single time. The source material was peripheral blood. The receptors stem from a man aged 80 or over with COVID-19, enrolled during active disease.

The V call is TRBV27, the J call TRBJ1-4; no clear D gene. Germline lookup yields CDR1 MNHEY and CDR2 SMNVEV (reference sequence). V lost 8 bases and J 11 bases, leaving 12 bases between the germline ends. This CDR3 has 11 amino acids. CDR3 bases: TGTGCCAGCCTTCGGGGAGGGAAACTGTTTTTT. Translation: CASLRGGKLFF. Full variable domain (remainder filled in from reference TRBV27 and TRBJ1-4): EAQVTQNPRYLITVTGKKLTVTCSQNMNHEYMSWYRQDPGLGLRQIYYSMNVEVTDKGDVPEGYKVSRKEKRNFPLILESPSPNQTSLYFCASLRGGKLFFGSGTQLSVL.

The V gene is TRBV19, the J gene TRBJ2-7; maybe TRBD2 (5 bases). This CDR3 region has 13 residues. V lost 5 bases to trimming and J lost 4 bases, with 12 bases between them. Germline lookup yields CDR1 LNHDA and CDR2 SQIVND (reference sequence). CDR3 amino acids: CASSRSGGYEQYF. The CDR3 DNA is TGTGCCAGTAGTCGAAGCGGCGGGTACGAGCAGTACTTC.

The chain's CDR3 is CASSAYLGELFF. CDR3 DNA sequence: TGTGCCAGCAGCGCGTATCTAGGGGAGCTGTTTTTT. The chain couples TRBV9 to TRBJ2-2; D ambiguous. The germline gives CDR1 SGDLS, CDR2 YYNGEE. The CDR3 is 12 amino acids. V lost 3 bases and J lost 8, with 8 bases in between.

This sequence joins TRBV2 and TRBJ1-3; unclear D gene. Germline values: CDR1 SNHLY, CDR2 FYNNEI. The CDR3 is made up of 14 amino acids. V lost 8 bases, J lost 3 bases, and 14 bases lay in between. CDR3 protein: CASVLGRGGNTIYF. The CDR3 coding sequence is TGTGCCAGCGTGTTGGGTCGGGGTGGAAACACCATATATTTT.

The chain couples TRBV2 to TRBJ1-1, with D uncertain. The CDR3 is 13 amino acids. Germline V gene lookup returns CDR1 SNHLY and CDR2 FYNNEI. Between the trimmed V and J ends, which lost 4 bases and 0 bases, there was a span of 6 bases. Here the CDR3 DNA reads TGTGCCAGCAGTGGCGCCGTGAACACTGAAGCTTTCTTT. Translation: CASSGAVNTEAFF.

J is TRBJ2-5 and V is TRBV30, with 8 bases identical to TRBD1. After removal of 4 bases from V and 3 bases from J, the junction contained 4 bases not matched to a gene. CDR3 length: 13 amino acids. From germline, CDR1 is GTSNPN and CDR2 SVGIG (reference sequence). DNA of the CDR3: TGTGCCTGGACGGGGACAGGTAAAGAGACCCAGTACTTC. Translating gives CAWTGTGKETQYF.

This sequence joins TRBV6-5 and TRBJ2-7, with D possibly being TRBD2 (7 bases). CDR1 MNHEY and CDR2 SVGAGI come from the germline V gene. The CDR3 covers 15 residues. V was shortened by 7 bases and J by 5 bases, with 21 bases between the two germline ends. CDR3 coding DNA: TGTGCCAGCAAAGGATCTTGGGGGGGGCCACACGAGCAGTACTTC. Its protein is CASKGSWGGPHEQYF.

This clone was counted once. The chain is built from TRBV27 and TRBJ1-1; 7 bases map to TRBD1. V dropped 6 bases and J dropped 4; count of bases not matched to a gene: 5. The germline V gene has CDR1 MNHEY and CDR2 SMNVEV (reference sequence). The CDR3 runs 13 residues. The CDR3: CASSSDRVTEAFF. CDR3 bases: TGTGCCAGCAGCAGCGACAGGGTCACTGAAGCTTTCTTT.

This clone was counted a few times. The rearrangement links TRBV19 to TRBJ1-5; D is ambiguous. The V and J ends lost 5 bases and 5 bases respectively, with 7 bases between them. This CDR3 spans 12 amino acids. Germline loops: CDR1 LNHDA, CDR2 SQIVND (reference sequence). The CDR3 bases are TGTGCCAGTAGTTTTCTCGATCAGCCCCAGCATTTT. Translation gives CASSFLDQPQHF.

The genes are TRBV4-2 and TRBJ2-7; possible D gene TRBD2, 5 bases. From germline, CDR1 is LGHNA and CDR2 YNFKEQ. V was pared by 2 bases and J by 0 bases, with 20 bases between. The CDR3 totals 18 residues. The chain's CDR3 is CASSQYSLGGSSSYEQYF. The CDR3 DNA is TGTGCCAGCAGCCAATATTCACTAGGCGGGTCGAGCTCCTACGAGCAGTACTTC.

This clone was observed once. Here the CDR3 DNA reads TGTGCCACCAGCAGACGACTAGCGGGAGTGGAGACCCAGTACTTC. This encodes CATSRRLAGVETQYF. V is TRBV15 and J is TRBJ2-5; 12 bases fit TRBD2. The CDR3 contains 15 residues. V lost 2 bases, J lost 5 bases, and 3 bases stayed unmatched. Germline V lookup: CDR1 LNHNV, CDR2 YYDKDF (reference sequence).

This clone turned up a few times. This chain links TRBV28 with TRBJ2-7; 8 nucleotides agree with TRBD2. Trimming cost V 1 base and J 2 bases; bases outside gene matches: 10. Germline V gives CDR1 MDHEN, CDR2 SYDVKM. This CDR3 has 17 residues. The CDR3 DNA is TGTGCCAGCAGTTTATACTCAGCGGGAGTGGAAACCTACGAGCAGTACTTC. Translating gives CASSLYSAGVETYEQYF.

CDR3 residues: CASSWTGMNTEAFF. CDR3 coding DNA: TGCGCCAGCAGCTGGACAGGAATGAACACTGAAGCTTTCTTT. V gene TRBV5-1 combines with J gene TRBJ1-1; TRBD1 agrees at 7 bases. CDR3 length: 14 amino acids. The germline V gene encodes CDR1 SGHRS and CDR2 YFSETQ. Unmatched junction bases numbered 2, after V lost 3 bases and J lost 0 bases.

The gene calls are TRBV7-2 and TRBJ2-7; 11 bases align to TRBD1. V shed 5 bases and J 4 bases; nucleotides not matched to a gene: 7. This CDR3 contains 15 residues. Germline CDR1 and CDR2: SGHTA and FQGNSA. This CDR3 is CASSRSGTGGYEQYF. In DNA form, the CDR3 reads TGTGCCAGCAGCCGCTCCGGGACAGGGGGTTACGAGCAGTACTTC.

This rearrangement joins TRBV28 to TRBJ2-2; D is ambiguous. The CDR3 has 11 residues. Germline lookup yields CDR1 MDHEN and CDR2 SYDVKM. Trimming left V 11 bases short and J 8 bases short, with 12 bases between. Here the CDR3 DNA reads TGTGCCTTAAGTATCCGGGGGGAGCTGTTTTTT. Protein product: CALSIRGELFF.

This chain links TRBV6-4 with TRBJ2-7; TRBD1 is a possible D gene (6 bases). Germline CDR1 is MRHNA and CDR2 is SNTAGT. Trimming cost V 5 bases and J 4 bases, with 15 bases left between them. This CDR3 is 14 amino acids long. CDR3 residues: CASSQGLGPYEQYF. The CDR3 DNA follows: TGTGCCAGCAGTCAGGGGCTAGGGCCTTACGAGCAGTACTTC.

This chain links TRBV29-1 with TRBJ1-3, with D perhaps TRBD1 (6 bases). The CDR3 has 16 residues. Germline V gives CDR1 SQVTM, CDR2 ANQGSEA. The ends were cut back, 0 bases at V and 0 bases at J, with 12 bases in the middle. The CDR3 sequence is CSVEEGHLSSGNTIYF. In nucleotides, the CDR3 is TGCAGCGTTGAAGAGGGACATTTAAGCTCTGGAAACACCATATATTTT.